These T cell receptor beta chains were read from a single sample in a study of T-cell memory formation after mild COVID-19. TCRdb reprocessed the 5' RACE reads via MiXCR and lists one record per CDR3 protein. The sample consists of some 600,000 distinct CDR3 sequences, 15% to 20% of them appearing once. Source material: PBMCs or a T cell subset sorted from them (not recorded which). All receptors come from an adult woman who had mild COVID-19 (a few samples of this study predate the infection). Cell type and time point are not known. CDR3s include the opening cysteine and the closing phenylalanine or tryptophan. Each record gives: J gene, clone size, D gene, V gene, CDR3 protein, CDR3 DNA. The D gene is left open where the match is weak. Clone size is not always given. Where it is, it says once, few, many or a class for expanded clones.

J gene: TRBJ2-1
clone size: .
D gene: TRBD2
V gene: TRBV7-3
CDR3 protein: CASSFSTSGGNEQFF
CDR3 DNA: TGTGCCAGCAGCTTTAGTACTAGCGGGGGCAATGAGCAGTTCTTC

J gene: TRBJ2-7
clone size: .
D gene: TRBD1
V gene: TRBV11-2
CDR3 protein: CASSLHGTGYEQYF
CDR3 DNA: TGTGCCAGCAGCTTACACGGGACAGGGTACGAGCAGTACTTC

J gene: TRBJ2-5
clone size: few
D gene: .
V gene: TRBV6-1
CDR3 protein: CASSEEVSLGTAQYF
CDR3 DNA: TGTGCCAGCAGTGAAGAGGTTAGCCTTGGTACGGCCCAGTACTTC

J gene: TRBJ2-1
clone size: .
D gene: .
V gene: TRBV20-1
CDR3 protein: CSGHKRAGLSYNEQFF
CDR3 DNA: TGCAGTGGGCATAAGCGGGCCGGCCTTTCCTACAATGAGCAGTTCTTC

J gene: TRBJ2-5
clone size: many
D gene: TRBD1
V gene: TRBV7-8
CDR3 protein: CASSTWTGGVETQYF
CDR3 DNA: TGTGCCAGCAGCACCTGGACAGGAGGTGTGGAGACCCAGTACTTC

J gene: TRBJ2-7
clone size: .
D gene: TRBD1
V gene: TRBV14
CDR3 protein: CASSHSGQGYEQYF
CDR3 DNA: TGTGCCAGCAGCCACTCCGGACAGGGGTACGAGCAGTACTTC

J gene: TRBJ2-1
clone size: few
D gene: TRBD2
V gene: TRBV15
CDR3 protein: CATSRDRTSGGRSEQFF
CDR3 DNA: TGTGCCACCAGCAGAGATAGGACTAGCGGGGGAAGAAGCGAGCAGTTCTTC

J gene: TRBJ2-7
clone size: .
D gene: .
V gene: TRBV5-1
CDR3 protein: CASSWIPGLGGYEQYF
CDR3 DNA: TGCGCCAGCAGCTGGATTCCGGGACTGGGGGGATACGAGCAGTACTTC

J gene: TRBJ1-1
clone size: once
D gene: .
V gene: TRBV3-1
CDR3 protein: CASSLSWNSGTEAFF
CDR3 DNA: TGTGCCAGCAGCCTCTCCTGGAATTCTGGCACTGAAGCTTTCTTT

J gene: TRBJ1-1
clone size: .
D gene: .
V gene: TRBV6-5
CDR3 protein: CASRRSTLGLNTEAFF
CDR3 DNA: TGTGCCAGCAGACGATCAACCCTAGGGCTGAACACTGAAGCTTTCTTT